Shown below are 14 T cell receptor beta chains from a single sample sequenced in a study of cytomegalovirus exposure and HLA in healthy donors. Use of 60 Vbeta and 13 Jbeta primers characterized the PCR. Profiling relied on immunoSEQ multiplex PCR, and the TCRdb table lists in-frame clones only, not all of them. The sample holds over 100,000 clones, around 80% seen once. Material for sequencing was PBMCs. These receptors were taken from a woman younger than 35 in good health and CMV-seropositive.

This chain uses TRBV6-5 with TRBJ2-2, with 10 positions matching TRBD2. V gave up 6 bases and J gave up 6 bases; unmatched junction bases: 4. The CDR3 runs 14 residues. Germline CDR1 reads MNHEY; CDR2 reads SVGAGI. CDR3 bases: TGTGCCAGCAGCCCCAGCGGGGGGGCCGGGGAGCTGTTTTTT. Its protein is CASSPSGGAGELFF.

The V and J genes are TRBV5-4 and TRBJ2-2; 10 bases are a match to TRBD2. This CDR3 has 16 amino acids. The V segment lost 4 bases and the J segment 1 base; nucleotides outside the gene matches: 4. Germline V gene lookup returns CDR1 SGHNT and CDR2 YYREEE (reference sequence). CDR3 coding DNA: TGTGCCAGCAGCCCATTAGCGGGGGGGAACACCGGGGAGCTGTTTTTT. Protein: CASSPLAGGNTGELFF.

The rearrangement links TRBV2 to TRBJ1-6, with D possibly TRBD1 on 5 matching bases. The germline CDR1 and CDR2 sequences are SNHLY and FYNNEI. This CDR3 is 13 amino acids long. V was clipped by 8 bases and J by 6 bases, with 11 bases between them. For the CDR3, the DNA is TGTGCCAGCGGTTCCGACAGTAATTCACCCCTCCACTTT. It specifies CASGSDSNSPLHF.

J is TRBJ2-7 and V is TRBV5-1; maybe TRBD1 (6 bases). The CDR3 loop spans 14 amino acids. Germline V gene data show CDR1 as SGHRS and CDR2 as YFSETQ. Trimming stripped 4 bases from V and 1 base from J, with 12 bases between. CDR3 residues: CASSRGQQSYEQYF. The CDR3 DNA follows: TGCGCCAGCAGCCGCGGACAGCAGTCCTACGAGCAGTACTTC.

V usage is TRBV6-1 and J usage is TRBJ2-3; 9 bases match TRBD2. Trimming at V came to 4 bases and at J to 7 bases, leaving 6 bases not matched to a gene. The CDR3 is 14 amino acids. CDR1 and CDR2 from the germline V gene are MNHNS and SASEGT. CDR3 loop: CASSAWTSENTQYF. CDR3 nucleotides: TGTGCCAGCAGTGCTTGGACTAGCGAAAATACGCAGTATTTT.

This chain joins TRBV4-2 and TRBJ2-7; 7 bases agree with TRBD2. The CDR3 has 14 residues. The V and J ends lost 0 bases and 7 bases, in that order; junction bases with no gene match: 6. Germline CDR1 is LGHNA and CDR2 is YNFKEQ. This CDR3 is CASSQDLRLAEQYF. The CDR3 bases are TGTGCCAGCAGCCAAGATCTTCGACTAGCTGAGCAGTACTTC.

The rearrangement joins TRBV6-5 to TRBJ2-2; TRBD1 matches at 7 bases. The germline CDR1 and CDR2 sequences are MNHEY and SVGAGI. The CDR3 contains 16 residues. Trimming cost V 2 bases and J 8 bases; bases outside gene matches: 11. This CDR3 reads CASSYGPGGPVGELFF. CDR3 nucleotide sequence: TGTGCCAGCAGTTACGGGCCAGGGGGACCAGTAGGGGAGCTGTTTTTT.

The CDR3 loop is CASSYSTGEAYEQYF. CDR3 in DNA: TGTGCCAGCAGTTACTCGACAGGGGAAGCCTACGAGCAGTACTTC. The chain uses TRBV6-5 and TRBJ2-7, with 8 bases identical to TRBD1. Germline CDR1 and CDR2: MNHEY and SVGAGI. The CDR3 contains 15 residues. Germline trimming cut 0 bases from V and 2 bases from J; bases unmatched to any gene: 3.

In DNA form, the CDR3 reads TGTGCCAGCAGGCCGGGACTAGGGGGCACCGGGGAGCTGTTTTTT. As protein: CASRPGLGGTGELFF. The V and J genes are TRBV2 and TRBJ2-2, with 8 bases aligning to TRBD2. CDR1 and CDR2 from the germline V gene are SNHLY and FYNNEI. J was trimmed by 4 bases and V by 6 bases; bases with no gene match: 7. The CDR3 is 15 amino acids.

The CDR3 DNA reads TGTGCCAGCAGTTATTGGGCTAGCGGCACAGATACGCAGTATTTT. It codes for CASSYWASGTDTQYF. The chain uses TRBV6-6 and TRBJ2-3; D is possibly TRBD2 (6 bases). The germline V gene has CDR1 MNHNY and CDR2 SVGAGI (reference sequence). V lost 3 bases to trimming and J lost 1 base, with 11 bases between them. There are 15 residues in the CDR3.

A remark on this clone: At one end, the junction sequence differs from germline, possibly due to a read error. The chain joins TRBV7-9 to TRBJ2-7; 10 nucleotides match TRBD2. Looked up from germline, CDR1 is SEHNR and CDR2 is FQNEAQ (reference sequence). The CDR3 totals 17 residues. The CDR3 loop reads CSSSLIGTSVLQYEQYF. As DNA, the CDR3 is TGTTCCAGCAGCTTAATCGGGACTAGCGTCCTACAATACGAGCAGTACTTC. The full variable domain, rest sourced from reference TRBV7-9 and TRBJ2-7, is DTGVSQNPRHKITKRGQNVTFRCDPISEHNRLYWYRQTLGQGPEFLTYFQNEAQLEKSRLLSDRFSAERPKGSFSTLEIQRTEQGDSAMYLCSSSLIGTSVLQYEQYFGPGTRLTVT.

The chain recombines TRBV4-2 with TRBJ1-4; 11 bases agree with TRBD1. V trimming: 6 bases; J trimming: 8 bases; junction bases outside the gene matches: 14. Germline V lookup: CDR1 LGHNA, CDR2 YNFKEQ. The length of the CDR3 is 17 residues. The CDR3: CASSHSGQGEREEKLFF. DNA for the CDR3: TGTGCCAGCAGTCATTCGGGACAGGGGGAACGAGAAGAAAAACTGTTTTTT.

The CDR3 bases are TGTGCCAGCTCATCAAATGACAACGCAGGCACTGAAGCTTTCTTT. This gives the protein CASSSNDNAGTEAFF. The J gene is TRBJ1-1, the V gene TRBV18; no definite D call. The V and J ends lost 5 bases and 4 bases respectively, with 17 bases between them. The CDR3 spans 15 residues. CDR1 is KGHSH and CDR2 is LQKENI in the germline V gene. Full variable domain (rest looked up from reference TRBV18 and TRBJ1-1): NAGVMQNPRHLVRRRGQEARLRCSPMKGHSHVYWYRQLPEEGLKFMVYLQKENIIDESGMPKERFSAEFPKEGPSILRIQQVVRGDSAAYFCASSSNDNAGTEAFFGQGTRLTVV.

The table lists this clone with a few counts. The chain has TRBV6-5 and TRBJ2-7; 8 nucleotides match TRBD1. This CDR3 has 15 amino acids. With 10 bases clipped from V and 3 bases from J, the junction kept 14 bases outside the gene matches. Per germline, CDR1 MNHEY and CDR2 SVGAGI. The CDR3 loop reads CAISLETGVNYEQYF. The CDR3 bases are TGTGCCATCTCGCTTGAGACAGGGGTTAACTACGAGCAGTACTTC.